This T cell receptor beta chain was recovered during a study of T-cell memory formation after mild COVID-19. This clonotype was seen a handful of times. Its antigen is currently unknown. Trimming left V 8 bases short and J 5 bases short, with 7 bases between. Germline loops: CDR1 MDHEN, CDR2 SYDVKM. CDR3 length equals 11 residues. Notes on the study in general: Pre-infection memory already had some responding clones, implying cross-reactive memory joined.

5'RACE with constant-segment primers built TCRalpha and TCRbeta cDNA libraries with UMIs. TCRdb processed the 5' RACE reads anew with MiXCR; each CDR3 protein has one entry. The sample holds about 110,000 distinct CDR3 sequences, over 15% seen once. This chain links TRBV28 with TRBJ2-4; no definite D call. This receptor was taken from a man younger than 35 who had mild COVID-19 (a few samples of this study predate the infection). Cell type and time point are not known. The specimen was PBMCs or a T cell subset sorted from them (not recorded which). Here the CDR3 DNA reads TGTGCCAGCCGGTGGGAAAACATTCAGTACTTC. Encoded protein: CASRWENIQYF.